One and the same sample provided the 4 T cell receptor beta chains below, sequenced in a study of CD8+ T cells in alopecia areata. Once RNA had been extracted, it was reverse transcribed into cDNA to act as the sequencing template. TCRdb's table, derived via immunoSEQ multiplex PCR, lists solely in-frame clones and lacks some. This table holds fewer than 150,000 clones, roughly two fifths found once. The sample was CD4+ T cells sorted from blood. All receptors come from a human donor with alopecia areata.

This clone has only a few counts. This chain connects TRBV7-9 to TRBJ2-5, with D tentatively TRBD2 (6 bases). Germline CDR1 SEHNR, CDR2 FQNEAQ (reference sequence). V lost 4 bases to trimming and J lost 5 bases, with 23 bases between them. This CDR3 comprises 17 residues. Here the CDR3 reads CASSSTARVGGGETQYF. Here the CDR3 DNA reads TGTGCCAGCAGCTCAACCGCCCGTGTCGGAGGAGGGGAGACCCAGTACTTC. Variable domain in full (rest from reference TRBV7-9 and TRBJ2-5): DTGVSQNPRHKITKRGQNVTFRCDPISEHNRLYWYRQTLGQGPEFLTYFQNEAQLEKSRLLSDRFSAERPKGSFSTLEIQRTEQGDSAMYLCASSSTARVGGGETQYFGPGTRLLVL.

The chain couples TRBV7-3 to TRBJ2-7; TRBD1 agrees at 11 bases. With V trimmed by 4 bases and J by 3 bases, 5 bases remained unmatched. This CDR3 has 15 residues. Germline CDR1 and CDR2: SGHTA and FQGTGA. Here the CDR3 DNA reads TGTGCCAGCAGCTACGCCGGGACAGGGGGCTACGAGCAGTACTTC. As protein: CASSYAGTGGYEQYF.

The chain recombines TRBV29-1 with TRBJ2-3; D unresolved. The CDR3 length is 10 residues. CDR1 is SQVTM and CDR2 is ANQGSEA in the germline V gene. V was pared by 4 bases and J by 11 bases, with 10 bases between. The CDR3: CSVVGREQYF. The CDR3 region has the DNA TGCAGCGTTGTGGGTAGGGAGCAGTATTTT.

There are a few counts of this clone. V and J are TRBV7-2 and TRBJ2-6; D remains ambiguous. The germline CDR1 and CDR2 sequences are SGHTA and FQGNSA. The CDR3 runs to 15 residues. With 1 base removed from V and 2 bases from J, the gap between germline ends came to 6 bases. DNA of the CDR3: TGTGCCAGCAGCTTAGAAGGGACTGGGGCCAACGTCCTGACTTTC. Amino acid sequence: CASSLEGTGANVLTF.